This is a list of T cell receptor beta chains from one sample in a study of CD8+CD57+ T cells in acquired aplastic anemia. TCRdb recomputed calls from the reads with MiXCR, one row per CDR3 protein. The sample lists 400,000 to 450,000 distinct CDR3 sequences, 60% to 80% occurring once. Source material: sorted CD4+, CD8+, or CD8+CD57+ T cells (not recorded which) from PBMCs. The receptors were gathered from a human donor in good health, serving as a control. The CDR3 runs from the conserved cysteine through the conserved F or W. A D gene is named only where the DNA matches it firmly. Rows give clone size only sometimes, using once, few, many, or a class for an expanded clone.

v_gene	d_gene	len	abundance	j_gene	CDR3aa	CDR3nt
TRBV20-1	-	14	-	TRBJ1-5	CSAKPGRQNQPQHF	TGCAGTGCTAAGCCCGGACGGCAGAATCAGCCCCAGCATTTT
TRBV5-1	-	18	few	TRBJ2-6	CASSLEGGWESGANVLTF	TGCGCCAGCAGCTTGGAAGGGGGTTGGGAATCTGGGGCCAACGTCCTGACTTTC
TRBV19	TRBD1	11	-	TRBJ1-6	CASRWDRALHF	TGTGCCAGTAGGTGGGACAGGGCCCTCCACTTT
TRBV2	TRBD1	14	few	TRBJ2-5	CASTPGGGRATQYF	TGTGCCAGCACCCCAGGGGGCGGTCGGGCGACCCAGTACTTC
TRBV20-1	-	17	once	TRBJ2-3	CSARDQWRQANSDTQYF	TGCAGTGCTAGAGATCAGTGGAGACAGGCCAATTCAGATACGCAGTATTTT
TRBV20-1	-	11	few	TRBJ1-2	CSATPAYGYTF	TGCAGTGCTACCCCAGCCTATGGCTACACCTTC
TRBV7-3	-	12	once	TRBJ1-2	CASSLTGEVYAF	TGTGCCAGCAGCTTAACCGGTGAAGTATACGCCTTC
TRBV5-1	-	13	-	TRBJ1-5	CASSSSLNQPQHF	TGCGCCAGCAGCTCATCGCTGAATCAGCCCCAGCATTTT
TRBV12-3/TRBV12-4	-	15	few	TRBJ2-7	CASSGRAGPPYEQYF	TGTGCCAGCAGCGGTAGGGCGGGGCCCCCCTACGAGCAGTACTTC
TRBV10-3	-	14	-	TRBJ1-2	CAITGQPLSYGYTF	TGTGCCATCACTGGACAGCCTCTCTCCTATGGCTACACCTTC
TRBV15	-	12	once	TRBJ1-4	CATSRLGEKLFF	TGTGCCACCAGCAGATTGGGAGAAAAACTGTTTTTT
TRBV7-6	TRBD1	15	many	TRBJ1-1	CASSMKDRGATEAFF	TGTGCCAGCAGCATGAAGGACAGGGGGGCCACTGAAGCTTTCTTT
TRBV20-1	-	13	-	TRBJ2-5	CSARGGALETQYF	TGCAGTGCTAGGGGGGGGGCATTAGAGACCCAGTACTTC
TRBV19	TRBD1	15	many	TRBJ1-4	CASSTLGQAGEKLFF	TGTGCCAGTAGTACCCTCGGACAGGCGGGTGAAAAACTGTTTTTT
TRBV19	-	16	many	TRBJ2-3	CASSSRGLVGTDTQYF	TGTGCCAGTAGCTCCCGGGGCTTAGTCGGGACAGATACGCAGTATTTT